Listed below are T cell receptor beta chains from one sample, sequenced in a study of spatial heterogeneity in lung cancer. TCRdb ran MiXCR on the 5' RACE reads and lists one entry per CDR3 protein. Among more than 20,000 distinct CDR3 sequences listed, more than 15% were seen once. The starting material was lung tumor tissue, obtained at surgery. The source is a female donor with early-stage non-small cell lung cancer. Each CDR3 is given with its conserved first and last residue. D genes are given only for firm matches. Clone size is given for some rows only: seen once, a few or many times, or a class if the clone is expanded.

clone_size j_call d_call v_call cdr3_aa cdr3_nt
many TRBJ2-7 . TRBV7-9 CASSSQPPYEQYF TGTGCCAGCAGTTCTCAGCCGCCCTACGAGCAGTACTTC
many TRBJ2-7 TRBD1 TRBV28 CASSTRRRDRHPYEQYF TGTGCCAGCAGTACCCGGAGACGGGACAGGCATCCCTACGAGCAGTACTTC
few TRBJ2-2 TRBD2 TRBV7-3 CASSLTGTRVTGELFF TGTGCCAGCAGCTTAACCGGGACTAGAGTCACCGGGGAGCTGTTTTTT
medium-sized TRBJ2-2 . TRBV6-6 CASSYSRTGELFF TGTGCCAGCAGTTACAGCCGGACCGGGGAGCTGTTTTTT
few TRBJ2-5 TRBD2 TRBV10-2 CASSERGLAGVQETQYF TGCGCCAGCAGTGAGAGAGGACTAGCGGGAGTCCAAGAGACCCAGTACTTC
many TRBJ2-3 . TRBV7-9 CASSFTGSGAYYTDTQYF TGTGCCAGCAGCTTTACCGGGTCCGGAGCGTACTACACAGATACGCAGTATTTT
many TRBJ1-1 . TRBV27 CASSSPGAGEAFF TGTGCCAGCAGTTCCCCAGGGGCTGGTGAAGCTTTCTTT
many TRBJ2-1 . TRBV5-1 CASFRGDNYNEQFF TGCGCCTCTTTCAGGGGGGATAATTACAATGAGCAGTTCTTC
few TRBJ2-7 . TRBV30 CAWSVHGGPYEQYF TGTGCCTGGAGTGTACACGGGGGTCCGTACGAGCAGTACTTC
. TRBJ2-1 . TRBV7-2 CASSLGVGEQFF TGTGCCAGCAGCTTAGGAGTCGGTGAGCAGTTCTTC
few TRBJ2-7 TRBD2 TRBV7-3 CASSLLAVNSYEQYF TGTGCCAGCAGCTTGCTAGCGGTAAACTCCTACGAGCAGTACTTC
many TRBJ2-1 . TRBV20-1 CSADYGVINNEQFF TGCAGTGCTGACTATGGGGTCATCAACAATGAGCAGTTCTTC
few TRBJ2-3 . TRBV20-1 CSARDLGGVATQYF TGCAGTGCTAGAGATCTAGGGGGAGTGGCTACGCAGTATTTT
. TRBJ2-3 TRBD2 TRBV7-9 CASSLSPSGGTDTQYF TGTGCCAGCAGCTTAAGTCCTAGCGGAGGCACAGATACGCAGTATTTT
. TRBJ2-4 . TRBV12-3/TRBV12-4 CASTPRSGDLAKNIQYF TGTGCCAGCACTCCTCGGTCCGGAGATCTAGCCAAAAACATTCAGTACTTC
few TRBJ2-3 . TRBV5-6 CASSFFDTQYF TGTGCCAGCAGCTTCTTTGATACGCAGTATTTT
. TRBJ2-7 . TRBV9 CASSGDGYEQYF TGTGCCAGCAGCGGGGACGGATACGAGCAGTACTTC
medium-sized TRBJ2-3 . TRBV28 CASSRLPQATDTQYF TGTGCCAGCAGCCGGCTCCCGCAAGCAACAGATACGCAGTATTTT
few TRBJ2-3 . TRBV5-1 CASSFSTDTQYF TGCGCCAGCAGCTTCTCTACAGATACGCAGTATTTT
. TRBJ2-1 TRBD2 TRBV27 CASSLFAGTSGNNEQFF TGTGCCAGCAGTTTATTTGCCGGGACTAGCGGGAACAATGAGCAGTTCTTC
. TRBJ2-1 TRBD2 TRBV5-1 CASRQPGTRGVGEQFF TGCGCCAGCCGACAGCCCGGGACTAGGGGTGTCGGTGAGCAGTTCTTC
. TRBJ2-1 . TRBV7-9 CASSFFSLSSYNEQFF TGTGCCAGCAGCTTCTTTTCCTTGAGCTCCTACAATGAGCAGTTCTTC
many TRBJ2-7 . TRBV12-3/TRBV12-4 CASSLGGNPSYEQYF TGTGCCAGCAGTTTAGGGGGGAACCCCTCCTACGAGCAGTACTTC
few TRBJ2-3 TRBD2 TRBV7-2 CASSFGGRGNADTQYF TGTGCCAGCAGCTTTGGCGGGAGGGGAAATGCAGATACGCAGTATTTT
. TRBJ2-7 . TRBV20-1 CSATDNSRGSSYEQYF TGCAGTGCTACCGATAACAGCCGGGGGAGCTCCTACGAGCAGTACTTC
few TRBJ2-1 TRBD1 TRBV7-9 CASRSLGQGDENEQFF TGTGCCAGCAGGTCTCTCGGGCAGGGGGATGAAAATGAGCAGTTCTTC
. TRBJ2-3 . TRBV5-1 CASSLGLAESRGWTDTQYF TGCGCCAGCAGCTTGGGACTAGCAGAGAGCAGGGGTTGGACAGATACGCAGTATTTT
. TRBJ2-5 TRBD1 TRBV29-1 CSVEVPDRAQETQYF TGCAGCGTTGAAGTGCCCGACAGGGCCCAAGAGACCCAGTACTTC
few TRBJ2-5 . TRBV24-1 CATSESDPETQYF TGTGCCACCAGTGAATCGGACCCAGAGACCCAGTACTTC
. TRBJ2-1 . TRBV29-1 CSVELLAGRYNEQFF TGCAGCGTTGAGTTGTTGGCGGGACGGTACAATGAGCAGTTCTTC
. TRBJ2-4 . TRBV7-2 CASSLSPGQDIQYF TGTGCCAGCAGCTTATCCCCCGGGCAAGACATTCAGTACTTC
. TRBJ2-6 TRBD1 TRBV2 CASSKDRAGANVLTF TGTGCCAGCAGTAAAGACAGGGCTGGGGCCAACGTCCTGACTTTC
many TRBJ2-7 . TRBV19 CASSIEGPRPPYEQYF TGTGCCAGTAGTATTGAGGGACCTCGACCGCCCTACGAGCAGTACTTC
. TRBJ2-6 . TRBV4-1 CASSRSTGASSGANVLTF TGCGCCAGCAGCCGCAGCACGGGGGCTTCCTCTGGGGCCAACGTCCTGACTTTC
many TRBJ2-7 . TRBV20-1 CSLIGTVADEQYF TGCAGCCTCATCGGGACCGTCGCTGACGAGCAGTACTTC
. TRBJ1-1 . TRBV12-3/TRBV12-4 CASSPGQGQKAFF TGTGCCAGCAGCCCAGGGCAAGGACAGAAGGCTTTCTTT
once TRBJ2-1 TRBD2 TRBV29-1 CSAIGTSGRVDYEQFF TGCAGCGCCATTGGGACTAGCGGGAGAGTAGATTATGAGCAGTTCTTC
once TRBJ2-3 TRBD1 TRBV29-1 CSVRGRGQGDTQYF TGCAGCGTTCGGGGCAGGGGGCAAGGAGATACGCAGTATTTT
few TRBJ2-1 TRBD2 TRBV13 CASSLAVAGVGYNEQFF TGTGCCAGCAGCTTAGCTGTAGCGGGAGTAGGCTACAATGAGCAGTTCTTC
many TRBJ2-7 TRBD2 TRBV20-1 CSVGGRAYEQYF TGCAGTGTAGGCGGGAGGGCCTACGAGCAGTACTTC
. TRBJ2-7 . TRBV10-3 CAIAGPTYEQYF TGTGCCATCGCCGGGCCTACCTACGAGCAGTACTTC
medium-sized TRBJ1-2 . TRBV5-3 CARTGRGYTF TGTGCCAGAACAGGGCGTGGCTACACCTTC
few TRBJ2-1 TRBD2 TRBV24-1 CATSEHRTSGGYNEQFF TGTGCCACCAGTGAGCACCGGACTAGCGGGGGATACAATGAGCAGTTCTTC
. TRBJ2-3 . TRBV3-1 CASSPWGTDTQYF TGTGCCAGCAGCCCCTGGGGCACAGATACGCAGTATTTT
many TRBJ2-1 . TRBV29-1 CSESRGSYNEQFF TGCAGCGAGTCGCGAGGCTCCTACAATGAGCAGTTCTTC
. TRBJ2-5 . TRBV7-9 CASSLGSIFQETQYF TGTGCCAGCAGCCTTGGTAGTATCTTTCAAGAGACCCAGTACTTC
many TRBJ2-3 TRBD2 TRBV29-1 CSARWTSGPDTQYF TGCAGCGCCCGATGGACTAGCGGCCCAGATACGCAGTATTTT
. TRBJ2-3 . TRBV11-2 CASSLLSGRQTQYF TGTGCCAGCAGCTTATTGTCCGGGAGACAGACGCAGTATTTT
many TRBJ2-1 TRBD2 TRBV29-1 CSANGERGGLYNEQFF TGCAGCGCCAACGGGGAGCGGGGGGGATTATACAATGAGCAGTTCTTC